The 23 T cell receptor beta chains reported below all come from one sample, sequenced in a study of cytomegalovirus exposure and HLA in healthy donors. Both 60 Vbeta primers and 13 Jbeta primers went into the PCR. The protocol was immunoSEQ multiplex PCR, while the TCRdb copy is restricted to in-frame clones and leaves out a portion. In the table there are tens of thousands of clones, almost 85% of which are singletons. The sequenced material came from PBMCs. The receptors here all came from a man aged 50 or older in good health and CMV-seronegative.

The chain combines TRBV6-1 with TRBJ1-5; a possible D gene is TRBD1 (6 bases). The CDR3 extends over 15 amino acids. The germline V and J ends were trimmed by 7 bases and 5 bases, with 18 bases remaining between them. Germline V gene data show CDR1 as MNHNS and CDR2 as SASEGT. The CDR3 loop reads CASKPGHTLYQPQHF. The DNA of the CDR3 is TGTGCCAGCAAGCCGGGACACACCCTCTATCAGCCCCAGCATTTT.

This clone was seen only a few times. J is TRBJ2-3 and V is TRBV6-1, with 8 nucleotides matching TRBD2. V gave up 2 bases and J gave up 1 base; unmatched junction bases: 2. The germline CDR1 and CDR2 sequences are MNHNS and SASEGT. This CDR3 comprises 15 residues. CDR3: CASSETSGRTDTQYF. CDR3 in DNA: TGTGCCAGCAGTGAAACTAGCGGTCGCACAGATACGCAGTATTTT.

This clone occurred a few times. The chain employs TRBV21-1 and TRBJ2-3; the table calls TRBD1, which could not be checked here. TRBV21-1 is deemed a pseudogene. The CDR3 is 16 amino acids. The CDR3, as DNA: TGTGCCAGCAGCAGACGGACAGGTCCCCCCACAGATACGCAGTATTTT. This encodes CASSRRTGPPTDTQYF.

This clone came up a few times. This sequence joins TRBV9 and TRBJ1-2, with 9 bases identical to TRBD1. The CDR3 totals 15 residues. Trimming removed 4 bases from V and 1 base from J; junction bases left unmatched: 5. Looked up from germline, CDR1 is SGDLS and CDR2 is YYNGEE. This CDR3 is CASSPRQGVNYGYTF. The CDR3 DNA reads TGTGCCAGCAGCCCACGACAGGGGGTTAACTATGGCTACACCTTC.

This clone has just a few counts. V is TRBV4-1 and J is TRBJ2-1, with TRBD2 matching over 11 bases. There are 13 residues in the CDR3. The germline V gene encodes CDR1 MGHRA and CDR2 YSYEKL. V trimming: 4 bases; J trimming: 7 bases; junction bases outside the gene matches: 0. The DNA of the CDR3 is TGCGCCAGCAGCCTAGCGGGGGGGAATGAGCAGTTCTTC. Translation gives CASSLAGGNEQFF.

Note on this clone: One junction end does not reproduce the germline sequence, and a read error may be involved. The rearrangement links TRBV29-1 to TRBJ2-7; 7 positions match TRBD1. Germline CDR1 SQVTM, CDR2 ANQGSEA. CDR3 length equals 11 residues. CDR3 amino acids: CSVEETGYIGF. In nucleotides, the CDR3 is TGCAGCGTTGAAGAGACAGGGTATATCGGGTTC.

V and J are TRBV7-8 and TRBJ2-3; the D is unclear. Looked up from germline, CDR1 is SGHVS and CDR2 is FQNEAQ. CDR3 size: 16 residues. Trimming took 1 base from V and 2 from J, leaving 13 bases between them. CDR3 sequence reads: CASSLVGRTTTDTQYF. The CDR3 DNA follows: TGTGCCAGCAGCTTAGTAGGCAGAACTACCACAGATACGCAGTATTTT. Complete variable domain (other parts from reference TRBV7-8 and TRBJ2-3): GAGVSQSPRYKVAKRGQDVALRCDPISGHVSLFWYQQALGQGPEFLTYFQNEAQLDKSGLPSDRFFAERPEGSVSTLKIQRTQQEDSAVYLCASSLVGRTTTDTQYFGPGTRLTVL.

The V call is TRBV5-1, the J call TRBJ2-2; 13 bases align to TRBD2. CDR1 and CDR2 (germline): SGHRS, YFSETQ. The length of the CDR3 is 15 residues. Trimming at V came to 10 bases and at J to 1 base, leaving 4 bases not matched to a gene. DNA of the CDR3: TGCGCCTGGAGGACTAGCGGGGGGAACACCGGGGAGCTGTTTTTT. Residues: CAWRTSGGNTGELFF.

The chain recombines TRBV5-1 with TRBJ2-5; 8 bases align to TRBD2. Losses at the gene ends were 4 bases for V and 1 base for J; bases not matched to a gene: 3. CDR1 SGHRS and CDR2 YFSETQ come from the germline V gene. The CDR3 covers 14 residues. The CDR3 here is CASSLSGAQETQYF. CDR3 coding DNA: TGCGCCAGCAGCCTTAGCGGGGCCCAAGAGACCCAGTACTTC.

This clone occurred a few times. The V and J genes are TRBV6-5 and TRBJ1-4; no clear D gene. Germline CDR1 and CDR2: MNHEY and SVGAGI. The ends were cut back, 6 bases at V and 5 bases at J, with 13 bases in the middle. This CDR3 is built from 14 residues. CDR3 nucleotides: TGTGCCAGCAGCCGGACTCTCAGCAATGAAAAACTGTTTTTT. Residues: CASSRTLSNEKLFF.

The gene calls are TRBV5-1 and TRBJ2-7; 8 positions match TRBD1. Per germline, CDR1 SGHRS and CDR2 YFSETQ. The CDR3 is 14 amino acids. Unmatched junction bases numbered 5, after V lost 5 bases and J lost 1 base. CDR3 DNA: TGCGCCAGCAGTAGGAGGACAGGGTCCTACGAGCAGTACTTC. As protein: CASSRRTGSYEQYF.

This sequence joins TRBV5-4 and TRBJ2-3; 12 bases match TRBD1. This CDR3 comprises 16 residues. Losses at the gene ends were 2 bases for V and 2 bases for J; bases not matched to a gene: 3. In germline, CDR1 is SGHNT, CDR2 YYREEE (reference sequence). The CDR3: CASSLGGQGATDTQYF. DNA for the CDR3: TGTGCCAGCAGCTTAGGGGGACAGGGGGCCACAGATACGCAGTATTTT.

The V gene is TRBV7-6, the J gene TRBJ2-7; a weak D match, TRBD2 (5 bases). The CDR3 totals 14 residues. V shed 4 bases and J shed 0 bases, with 10 bases lying between them. Germline CDR1 SGHVS, CDR2 FNYEAQ. The CDR3 spells CASSWRHNSYEQYF. CDR3 nucleotide sequence: TGTGCCAGCAGCTGGAGGCACAACTCCTACGAGCAGTACTTC.

The chain recombines TRBV2 with TRBJ1-5; perhaps TRBD1 as D (5 bases). This CDR3 is built from 15 residues. The V end was cut by 0 bases, the J end by 5 bases, with 11 bases between. Germline CDR1 reads SNHLY; CDR2 reads FYNNEI. CDR3 coding DNA: TGTGCCAGCAGTGAAGCGCGCCAGGGCCATCAGCCCCAGCATTTT. This encodes CASSEARQGHQPQHF.

The chain recombines TRBV18 with TRBJ2-7; 10 nucleotides match TRBD1. The CDR3 runs to 16 residues. Germline-derived CDR1 and CDR2 are KGHSH and LQKENI. With V trimmed by 6 bases and J by 0 bases, 8 bases remained unmatched. CDR3 in amino acids: CASSRGQGGSSYEQYF. CDR3 sequence (DNA): TGTGCCAGCTCCCGAGGACAGGGGGGGAGCTCCTACGAGCAGTACTTC.

The sample holds one count of this clone. The chain recombines TRBV6-6 with TRBJ1-2; D is possibly TRBD1 (5 bases). CDR3 length: 15 residues. CDR1 is MNHNY, CDR2 SVGAGI, per germline (reference sequence). Trimming removed 0 bases at V and 8 bases at J, with 16 bases between. The CDR3 region has the DNA TGTGCCAGCAGTTACTCGCTGATTCAGGGAAGAGGCTACACCTTC. Translation gives CASSYSLIQGRGYTF.

The gene calls are TRBV27 and TRBJ2-1; a weak D match, TRBD2 (6 bases). V dropped 4 bases and J dropped 1 base, with 8 bases sitting between them. Germline CDR1 reads MNHEY; CDR2 reads SMNVEV (reference sequence). There are 14 residues in the CDR3. The CDR3 DNA reads TGTGCCAGCAGTTCCGGGGGTTCCTACAATGAGCAGTTCTTC. The encoded protein is CASSSGGSYNEQFF.

This clone was detected only a few times. The chain employs TRBV5-1 and TRBJ2-5; 10 nucleotides agree with TRBD2. Germline CDR1 and CDR2: SGHRS and YFSETQ. This CDR3 comprises 15 residues. With 0 bases clipped from V and 5 bases from J, the junction kept 4 bases outside the gene matches. CDR3 sequence (DNA): TGCGCCAGCAGCTTGGGGGGACTAGCGTGGGAGACCCAGTACTTC. It codes for CASSLGGLAWETQYF.

This chain uses TRBV7-9 with TRBJ1-1; 7 bases match TRBD1. Germline CDR1 and CDR2: SEHNR and FQNEAQ (reference sequence). Unmatched junction bases numbered 2, after V lost 1 base and J lost 3 bases. This CDR3 contains 14 residues. The CDR3 spells CASSLGQGHTEAFF. The CDR3 nucleotides read TGTGCCAGCAGCTTAGGACAGGGACACACTGAAGCTTTCTTT.

This chain uses TRBV11-2 with TRBJ2-3, with 9 bases identical to TRBD1. The CDR3 loop spans 15 amino acids. CDR1 and CDR2 from the germline V gene are SGHAT and FQNNGV. The ends lost 4 bases at V and 0 bases at J; junction bases unmatched: 2. The CDR3 coding sequence is TGTGCCAGCAGCTACGGACAGGGGAGCACAGATACGCAGTATTTT. This sequence encodes CASSYGQGSTDTQYF.

This clone was detected once. This chain's CDR3 is CSVASPHLADTQYF. The CDR3 DNA follows: TGCAGCGTTGCTAGTCCCCATCTTGCAGATACGCAGTATTTT. The chain couples TRBV29-1 to TRBJ2-3; D ambiguous. CDR3 length: 14 residues. Trimming cost V 4 bases and J 4 bases, with 15 bases left between them. Germline lookup yields CDR1 SQVTM and CDR2 ANQGSEA.

This clone was seen a handful of times. This chain uses TRBV19 with TRBJ1-5, with 7 positions matching TRBD1. CDR1 LNHDA and CDR2 SQIVND come from the germline V gene (reference sequence). Unmatched junction bases numbered 8, after V lost 11 bases and J lost 1 base. This CDR3 has 14 amino acids. CDR3 protein: CAASTGISNQPQHF. CDR3 sequence (DNA): TGTGCCGCCTCGACAGGGATAAGCAATCAGCCCCAGCATTTT.

The chain couples TRBV5-4 to TRBJ1-1, with 7 bases identical to TRBD1. Losses at the gene ends were 0 bases for V and 1 base for J; bases not matched to a gene: 3. The CDR3 has 15 amino acids. Germline V gives CDR1 SGHNT, CDR2 YYREEE (reference sequence). Written as DNA, the CDR3 is TGTGCCAGCAGCTTGGAAAGGGGGCGGAACACTGAAGCTTTCTTT. Translating it yields CASSLERGRNTEAFF.